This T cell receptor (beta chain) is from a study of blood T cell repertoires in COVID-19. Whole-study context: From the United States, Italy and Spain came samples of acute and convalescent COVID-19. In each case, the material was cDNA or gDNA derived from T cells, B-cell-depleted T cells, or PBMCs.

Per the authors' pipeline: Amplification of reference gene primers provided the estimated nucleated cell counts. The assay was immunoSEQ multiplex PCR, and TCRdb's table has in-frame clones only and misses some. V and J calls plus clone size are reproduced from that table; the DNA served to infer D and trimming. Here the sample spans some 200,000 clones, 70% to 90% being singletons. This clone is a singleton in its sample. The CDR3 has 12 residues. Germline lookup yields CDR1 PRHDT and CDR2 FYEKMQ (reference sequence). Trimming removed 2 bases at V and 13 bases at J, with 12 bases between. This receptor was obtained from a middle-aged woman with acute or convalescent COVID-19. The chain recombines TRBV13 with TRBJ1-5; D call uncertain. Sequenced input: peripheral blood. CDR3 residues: CASSLYRSKQHF. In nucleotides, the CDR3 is TGTGCCAGCAGCTTATATAGATCTAAACAGCATTTT.